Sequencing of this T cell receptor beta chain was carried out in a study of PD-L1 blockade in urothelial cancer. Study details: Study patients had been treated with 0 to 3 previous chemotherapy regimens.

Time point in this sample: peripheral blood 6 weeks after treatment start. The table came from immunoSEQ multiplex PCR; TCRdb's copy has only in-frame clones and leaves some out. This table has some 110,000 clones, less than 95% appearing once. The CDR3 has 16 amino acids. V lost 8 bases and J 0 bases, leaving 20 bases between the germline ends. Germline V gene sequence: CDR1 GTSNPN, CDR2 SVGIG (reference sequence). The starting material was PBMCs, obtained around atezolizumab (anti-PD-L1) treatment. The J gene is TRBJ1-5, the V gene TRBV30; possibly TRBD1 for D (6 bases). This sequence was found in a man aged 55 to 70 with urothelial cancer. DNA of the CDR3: TGTGCCCCACAGCCGACAGGATTCTATAGCAATCAGCCCCAGCATTTT. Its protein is CAPQPTGFYSNQPQHF.